Listed below are T cell receptor beta chains from one sample, sequenced in a study of CD8 T cells in Susac syndrome. A single record per CDR3 protein comes from TCRdb applying MiXCR to the immunoSEQ multiplex PCR reads. Found here are approximately 280,000 distinct CDR3 sequences, roughly 85% of them singletons; the top ten hold approximately 0.11%. The specimen was CD8+ T cells from PBMCs. Source of these receptors: a human donor with multiple sclerosis. The CDR3 runs from the conserved cysteine through the conserved F or W. Each record gives: D gene, CDR3 length, clone size, J gene, V gene, CDR3 DNA, CDR3 protein. A D gene is named only where the DNA matches it firmly. The listing skips clone size in some rows; elsewhere it reads once, few, many or a size class.

d_gene: NA
len: 14
abundance: NA
j_gene: TRBJ1-1
v_gene: TRBV19
CDR3nt: TGTGCCAGTAGACGGGACCGAGCCAACACTGAAGCTTTCTTT
CDR3aa: CASRRDRANTEAFF

d_gene: TRBD1
len: 14
abundance: NA
j_gene: TRBJ2-7
v_gene: TRBV30
CDR3nt: TGTGCCTCTTTACAGTCCGGGACAGGGAGCCAGCAGTACTTC
CDR3aa: CASLQSGTGSQQYF

d_gene: NA
len: 14
abundance: NA
j_gene: TRBJ1-1
v_gene: TRBV11-2
CDR3nt: TGTGCCAGCAGCTTACGACGGTTCGACACTGAAGCTTTCTTT
CDR3aa: CASSLRRFDTEAFF

d_gene: NA
len: 15
abundance: NA
j_gene: TRBJ2-7
v_gene: TRBV7-6
CDR3nt: TGTGCCAGCAGCCTTGCAGACAGAATCCCCTACGAGCAGTACTTC
CDR3aa: CASSLADRIPYEQYF

d_gene: NA
len: 14
abundance: once
j_gene: TRBJ2-5
v_gene: TRBV12-3/TRBV12-4
CDR3nt: TGTGCCAGCAGTTTCGGGCAGATAAGAGAGCCCCAGTACTTC
CDR3aa: CASSFGQIREPQYF

d_gene: NA
len: 15
abundance: NA
j_gene: TRBJ1-4
v_gene: TRBV7-8
CDR3nt: TGTGCCAGCAGGCCCTACAGGGTGGGAGGGGAAAAACTGTTTTTT
CDR3aa: CASRPYRVGGEKLFF

d_gene: NA
len: 16
abundance: NA
j_gene: TRBJ2-1
v_gene: TRBV28
CDR3nt: TGTGCCAGCAGTTTTAGCACAGCCAGCTCCTACAATGAGCAGTTCTTC
CDR3aa: CASSFSTASSYNEQFF

d_gene: TRBD2
len: 18
abundance: NA
j_gene: TRBJ2-1
v_gene: TRBV7-8
CDR3nt: TGTGCCAGCAGCTTAGTACTAGCGGGAGGGGAGCGGGCGGGTGAGCAGTTCTTC
CDR3aa: CASSLVLAGGERAGEQFF

d_gene: TRBD2
len: 17
abundance: NA
j_gene: TRBJ2-1
v_gene: TRBV15
CDR3nt: TGTGCCACCAGCAGATCCCGGTCAGCGGGGTCCTACAATGAGCAGTTCTTC
CDR3aa: CATSRSRSAGSYNEQFF

d_gene: NA
len: 14
abundance: NA
j_gene: TRBJ2-1
v_gene: TRBV12-3/TRBV12-4
CDR3nt: TGTGCCAGCAGCCCCCGGGACATCCACAATGAGCAGTTCTTC
CDR3aa: CASSPRDIHNEQFF

d_gene: TRBD1
len: 12
abundance: NA
j_gene: TRBJ2-1
v_gene: TRBV29-1
CDR3nt: TGCAGCGGGACAGGGAGGTATGGGGAGCAGTTCTTC
CDR3aa: CSGTGRYGEQFF

d_gene: NA
len: 14
abundance: NA
j_gene: TRBJ2-3
v_gene: TRBV24-1
CDR3nt: TGTGCCACCAGTGCTGCGGGGAGCACAGATACGCAGTATTTT
CDR3aa: CATSAAGSTDTQYF

d_gene: NA
len: 13
abundance: once
j_gene: TRBJ2-3
v_gene: TRBV6-2/TRBV6-3
CDR3nt: TGTGCCAGCAGTTACGGACGGGTGGAAACGCAGTATTTT
CDR3aa: CASSYGRVETQYF

d_gene: NA
len: 15
abundance: NA
j_gene: TRBJ2-5
v_gene: TRBV7-9
CDR3nt: TGTGCCAGCAGCTTATTAGCGGTTTTGGAAGAGACCCAGTACTTC
CDR3aa: CASSLLAVLEETQYF

d_gene: NA
len: 13
abundance: NA
j_gene: TRBJ2-1
v_gene: TRBV20-1
CDR3nt: TGCAGTGCTAGAGAGAGGGGGGTCAATGAGCAGTTCTTC
CDR3aa: CSARERGVNEQFF

d_gene: NA
len: 16
abundance: NA
j_gene: TRBJ1-2
v_gene: TRBV5-6
CDR3nt: TGTGCCAGCAGCTCCCTGGGCGAGTCCGCTAACTATGGCTACACCTTC
CDR3aa: CASSSLGESANYGYTF

d_gene: TRBD1
len: 14
abundance: once
j_gene: TRBJ1-1
v_gene: TRBV29-1
CDR3nt: TGCAGCGTTGCCGGGACAGGGTTGGGCACTGAAGCTTTCTTT
CDR3aa: CSVAGTGLGTEAFF

d_gene: NA
len: 12
abundance: once
j_gene: TRBJ1-1
v_gene: TRBV7-9
CDR3nt: TGTGCCAGCAGCTCATTGACCACCGAAGCTTTCTTT
CDR3aa: CASSSLTTEAFF

d_gene: TRBD2
len: 12
abundance: NA
j_gene: TRBJ2-5
v_gene: TRBV29-1
CDR3nt: TGCAGCGTTGATGGGGGGGAAGAGACCCAGTACTTC
CDR3aa: CSVDGGEETQYF

d_gene: NA
len: 15
abundance: NA
j_gene: TRBJ2-3
v_gene: TRBV27
CDR3nt: TGTGCCAGCAAGTGGGCGTTGGGCAGCACAGATACGCAGTATTTT
CDR3aa: CASKWALGSTDTQYF

d_gene: TRBD2
len: 18
abundance: NA
j_gene: TRBJ2-5
v_gene: TRBV11-2
CDR3nt: TGTGCCAGCAGCTTAAGAACTAGCGGAGCCAGGAATCAAGAGACCCAGTACTTC
CDR3aa: CASSLRTSGARNQETQYF

d_gene: TRBD2
len: 13
abundance: NA
j_gene: TRBJ2-1
v_gene: TRBV10-3
CDR3nt: TGTGCCATCAGTGTTCCAGGGAGGGATGAGCAGTTCTTC
CDR3aa: CAISVPGRDEQFF

d_gene: NA
len: 9
abundance: NA
j_gene: TRBJ2-7
v_gene: TRBV27
CDR3nt: TGTGCCAGCGGTCACGAGCAGTACTTC
CDR3aa: CASGHEQYF

d_gene: TRBD2
len: 19
abundance: NA
j_gene: TRBJ2-1
v_gene: TRBV7-9
CDR3nt: TGTGCCAGCAGCTCGTTCCAAGGTTTAGCGGGAGGGCCTTACAATGAGCAGTTCTTC
CDR3aa: CASSSFQGLAGGPYNEQFF

d_gene: NA
len: 14
abundance: NA
j_gene: TRBJ1-1
v_gene: TRBV27
CDR3nt: TGTGCCAGCAGTTTAAACAGGGTGAACACTGAAGCTTTCTTT
CDR3aa: CASSLNRVNTEAFF

d_gene: NA
len: 17
abundance: NA
j_gene: TRBJ2-1
v_gene: TRBV30
CDR3nt: TGTGCCTGGAGTCCGGGACCACGCATGTTAGGGAGAGGTGAGCAGTTCTTC
CDR3aa: CAWSPGPRMLGRGEQFF

d_gene: NA
len: 14
abundance: NA
j_gene: TRBJ1-6
v_gene: TRBV30
CDR3nt: TGTGCCCTCTCAGCGGGGCTCTTAAATTCACCCCTCCACTTT
CDR3aa: CALSAGLLNSPLHF

d_gene: TRBD2
len: 14
abundance: NA
j_gene: TRBJ2-5
v_gene: TRBV13
CDR3nt: TGTGCCAGCAGCTCTCGGGGGGTAACAGAGACCCAGTACTTC
CDR3aa: CASSSRGVTETQYF

d_gene: TRBD1
len: 16
abundance: NA
j_gene: TRBJ2-5
v_gene: TRBV5-1
CDR3nt: TGCGCCAGCAGCTTGCCCCGGGACAGGGGTGAAGAGACCCAGTACTTC
CDR3aa: CASSLPRDRGEETQYF

d_gene: TRBD1
len: 16
abundance: once
j_gene: TRBJ2-5
v_gene: TRBV11-2
CDR3nt: TGTGCCAGCAGCTTTACGCCGGACGACAGGGAACGGACCCAGTACTTC
CDR3aa: CASSFTPDDRERTQYF

d_gene: NA
len: 15
abundance: NA
j_gene: TRBJ2-5
v_gene: TRBV6-4
CDR3nt: TGTGCCAGCAGTGACGCACCAATCGAAGTACAGACCCAGTACTTC
CDR3aa: CASSDAPIEVQTQYF

d_gene: NA
len: 14
abundance: NA
j_gene: TRBJ1-2
v_gene: TRBV12-3/TRBV12-4
CDR3nt: TGTGCCAGCAGTTTAGTTCCGGAAAACTATGGCTACACCTTC
CDR3aa: CASSLVPENYGYTF

d_gene: TRBD1
len: 12
abundance: once
j_gene: TRBJ2-7
v_gene: TRBV15
CDR3nt: TGTGCCACCCAGGGGGTCGCTTACGAGCAGTACTTC
CDR3aa: CATQGVAYEQYF

d_gene: TRBD1
len: 14
abundance: NA
j_gene: TRBJ1-1
v_gene: TRBV5-1
CDR3nt: TGCGCCAGCAGCTTGGGGACAGGGGGCAATGAAGCTTTCTTT
CDR3aa: CASSLGTGGNEAFF

d_gene: NA
len: 13
abundance: NA
j_gene: TRBJ2-7
v_gene: TRBV29-1
CDR3nt: TGCAGCGTTGAGTTCGGCAGTAGCTACGAGCAGTACTTC
CDR3aa: CSVEFGSSYEQYF

d_gene: NA
len: 11
abundance: NA
j_gene: TRBJ2-2
v_gene: TRBV12-3/TRBV12-4
CDR3nt: TGTGCCAGTACAATCGCCGGGGAGCTGTTTTTT
CDR3aa: CASTIAGELFF

d_gene: NA
len: 13
abundance: few
j_gene: TRBJ2-7
v_gene: TRBV19
CDR3nt: TGTGCCAGTAGTACTAGCGTCTCCTACGAGCAGTACTTC
CDR3aa: CASSTSVSYEQYF

d_gene: TRBD1
len: 15
abundance: NA
j_gene: TRBJ2-1
v_gene: TRBV4-1
CDR3nt: TGCGCCAGCAGCCCGGGACAGGGAACCTACAATGAGCAGTTCTTC
CDR3aa: CASSPGQGTYNEQFF

d_gene: TRBD2
len: 16
abundance: NA
j_gene: TRBJ2-3
v_gene: TRBV7-2
CDR3nt: TGTGCCAGCAGCTTAGACCCTAGCGGGAGCACAGATACGCAGTATTTT
CDR3aa: CASSLDPSGSTDTQYF

d_gene: NA
len: 16
abundance: NA
j_gene: TRBJ1-3
v_gene: TRBV30
CDR3nt: TGTGCCTGGAGTAGCCCGACGGTAGAAACTGGAAACACCATATATTTT
CDR3aa: CAWSSPTVETGNTIYF

d_gene: TRBD2
len: 15
abundance: NA
j_gene: TRBJ2-2
v_gene: TRBV20-1
CDR3nt: TGCAGTGCCAAGCCGGGACTAGCCGTCACCGGGGAGCTGTTTTTT
CDR3aa: CSAKPGLAVTGELFF

d_gene: NA
len: 16
abundance: NA
j_gene: TRBJ2-2
v_gene: TRBV19
CDR3nt: TGTGCCAGCCTGGACAGACTGACTTTTTACACCGGGGAGCTGTTTTTT
CDR3aa: CASLDRLTFYTGELFF

d_gene: NA
len: 15
abundance: NA
j_gene: TRBJ2-4
v_gene: TRBV29-1
CDR3nt: TGCAGCGTTGGGGGGGGGCCAATAGCCAAAAACATTCAGTACTTC
CDR3aa: CSVGGGPIAKNIQYF

d_gene: NA
len: 14
abundance: few
j_gene: TRBJ1-1
v_gene: TRBV6-5
CDR3nt: TGTGCCAGCAGCCCAGTACGAGGGGGGGCTGAAGCTTTCTTT
CDR3aa: CASSPVRGGAEAFF

d_gene: NA
len: 11
abundance: NA
j_gene: TRBJ2-7
v_gene: TRBV25-1
CDR3nt: TGTGCCAGCAGTGTTATCTACGAGCAGTACTTC
CDR3aa: CASSVIYEQYF

d_gene: NA
len: 14
abundance: NA
j_gene: TRBJ2-4
v_gene: TRBV9
CDR3nt: TGTGCCAGCAGCCTCCGAACGGGGAAAAACATTCAGTACTTC
CDR3aa: CASSLRTGKNIQYF